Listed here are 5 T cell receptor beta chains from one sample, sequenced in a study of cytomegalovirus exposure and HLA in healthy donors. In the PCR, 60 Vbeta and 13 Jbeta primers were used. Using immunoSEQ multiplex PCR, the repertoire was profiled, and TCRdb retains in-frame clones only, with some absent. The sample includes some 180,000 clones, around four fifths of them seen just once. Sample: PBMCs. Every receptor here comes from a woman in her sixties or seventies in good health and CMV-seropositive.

The chain's CDR3 is CAWTDTGLAGDRQYF. The DNA for the CDR3 is TGTGCCTGGACCGATACGGGACTAGCGGGAGATAGGCAGTACTTC. The rearrangement joins TRBV30 to TRBJ2-7; 14 nucleotides align to TRBD2. CDR3 size: 15 residues. Germline V gene data show CDR1 as GTSNPN and CDR2 as SVGIG (reference sequence). J was trimmed by 9 bases and V by 4 bases; bases with no gene match: 11.

The CDR3 DNA is TGTGCCAGCAGCGGCCGGGGGGCGGCTGAAGCTTTCTTT. Amino acid sequence: CASSGRGAAEAFF. The chain is built from TRBV9 and TRBJ1-1; weak D call: TRBD1 (6 bases). Germline V gene sequence: CDR1 SGDLS, CDR2 YYNGEE. This CDR3 region has 13 residues. Deletions cut 3 bases from V and 6 bases from J, with 12 bases between.

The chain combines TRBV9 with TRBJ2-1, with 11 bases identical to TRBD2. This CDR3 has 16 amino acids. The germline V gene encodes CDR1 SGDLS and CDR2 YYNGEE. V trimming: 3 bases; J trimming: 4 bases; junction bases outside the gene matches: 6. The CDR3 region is CASSGGGTSGYNEQFF. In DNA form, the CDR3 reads TGTGCCAGCAGCGGGGGGGGGACTAGCGGTTACAATGAGCAGTTCTTC.

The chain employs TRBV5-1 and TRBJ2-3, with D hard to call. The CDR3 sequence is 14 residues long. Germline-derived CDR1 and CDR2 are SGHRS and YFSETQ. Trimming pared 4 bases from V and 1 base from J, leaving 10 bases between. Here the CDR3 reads CASSPPAGTDTQYF. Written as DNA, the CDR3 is TGCGCCAGCAGCCCGCCGGCGGGCACAGATACGCAGTATTTT.

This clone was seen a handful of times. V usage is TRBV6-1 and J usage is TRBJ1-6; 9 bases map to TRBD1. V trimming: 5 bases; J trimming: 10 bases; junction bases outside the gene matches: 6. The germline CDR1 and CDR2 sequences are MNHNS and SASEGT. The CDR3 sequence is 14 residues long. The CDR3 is CASSWDRARSPLHF. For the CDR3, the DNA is TGTGCCAGCAGTTGGGACAGGGCGAGGTCACCCCTCCACTTT.